Here is one T cell receptor beta chain with its context. The antigen remains unidentified. This specimen comes from a study of T cells in localized non-small cell lung cancer. General observations from the study: With higher T cell density in blood came longer overall survival. A median of 57 clones ranked among the top 100 in tumor appeared in adjacent lung.

Here immunoSEQ multiplex PCR was the method, and the copy in TCRdb shows in-frame clones only, minus some. The repertoire includes over 65,000 clones, less than 85% of them detected once, and approximately 1.3% sits in the top ten. This CDR3 is 14 amino acids long. Looked up from germline, CDR1 is WNHNN and CDR2 is SYGVQD (reference sequence). Trimming stripped 5 bases from V and 3 bases from J, with 10 bases between. Sequencing used peripheral blood, obtained before any cancer treatment. The source is an older female donor with stage I lung adenocarcinoma. The rearrangement links TRBV10-1 to TRBJ1-4; TRBD1 might be the D (5 bases). CDR3 loop: CASSSGEANEKLFF. The DNA of the CDR3 is TGCGCCAGCAGTTCGGGGGAGGCTAATGAAAAACTGTTTTTT.